In this sample, the clone carrying this T cell receptor (beta chain) turned up a few times. Antigen: not known. TCRdb reanalyzed the PCR reads via MiXCR. The sample records roughly 23,000 clones, around 21% being singletons. None of the patients had undergone any treatment ahead of thyroid surgery. The sample comes from a study of metastatic and nonmetastatic thyroid tumors. Across the study: A comparison of repertoires was made across blood and tumor or nodule tissue from malignant and benign thyroid patients.

Study-level points and caveats: Within blood and tumor, benign nodules reportedly had significantly lower TCR beta diversity than malignant thyroid tumors did.

The CDR3 runs 14 residues. Germline V CDR1 and CDR2: KGHDR, SFDVKD. Trimming shortened V by 0 bases and J by 7 bases, and 11 bases separated the two germline ends. The chain couples TRBV24-1 to TRBJ1-2, with D perhaps matching TRBD1 (6 bases). This TCR was recovered from a male donor with papillary thyroid cancer or a benign thyroid nodule (not recorded which). Some clones in this sample may be carry-over from other donors' samples. The sample taken for sequencing was blood. The chain's CDR3 is CATSDLGTSVGYTF. CDR3 nucleotide sequence: TGTGCCACCAGTGATTTGGGGACATCGGTTGGCTACACCTTC.